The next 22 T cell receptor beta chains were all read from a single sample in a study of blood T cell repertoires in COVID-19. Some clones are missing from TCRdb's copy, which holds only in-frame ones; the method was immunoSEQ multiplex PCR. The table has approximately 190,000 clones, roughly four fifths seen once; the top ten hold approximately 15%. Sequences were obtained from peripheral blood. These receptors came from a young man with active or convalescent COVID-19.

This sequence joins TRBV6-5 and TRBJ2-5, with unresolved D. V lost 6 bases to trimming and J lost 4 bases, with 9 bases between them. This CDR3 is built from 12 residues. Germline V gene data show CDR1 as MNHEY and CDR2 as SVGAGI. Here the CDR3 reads CASSPRGETQYF. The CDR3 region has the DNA TGTGCCAGCAGCCCACGAGGAGAGACCCAGTACTTC.

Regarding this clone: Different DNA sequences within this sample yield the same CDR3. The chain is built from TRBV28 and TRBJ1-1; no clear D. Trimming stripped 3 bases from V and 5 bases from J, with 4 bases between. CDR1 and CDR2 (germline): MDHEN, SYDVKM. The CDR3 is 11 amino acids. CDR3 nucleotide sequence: TGTGCCAGCAGTTTCTATACTGAAGCTTTCTTT. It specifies CASSFYTEAFF.

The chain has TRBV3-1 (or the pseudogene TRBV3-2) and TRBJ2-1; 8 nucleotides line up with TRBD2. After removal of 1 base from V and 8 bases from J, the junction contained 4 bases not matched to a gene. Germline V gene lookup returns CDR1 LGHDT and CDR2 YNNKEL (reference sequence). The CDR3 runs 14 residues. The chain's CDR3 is CASSQAGGPYEQFF. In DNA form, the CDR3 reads TGTGCCAGCAGCCAAGCGGGGGGGCCATATGAGCAGTTCTTC.

The chain's CDR3 is CASSLEGNNSPLHF. CDR3 nucleotides: TGTGCCAGCAGCTTAGAGGGGAATAATTCACCCCTCCACTTT. This chain links TRBV7-9 with TRBJ1-6; the D gene is possibly TRBD1 (5 bases). The CDR3 consists of 14 residues. V lost 1 base, J lost 5 bases, and 6 bases lay in between. From germline, CDR1 is SEHNR and CDR2 FQNEAQ (reference sequence).

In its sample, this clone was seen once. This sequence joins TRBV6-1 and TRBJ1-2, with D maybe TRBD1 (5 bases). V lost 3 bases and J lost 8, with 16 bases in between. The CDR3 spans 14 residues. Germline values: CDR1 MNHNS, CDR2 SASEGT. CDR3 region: CASSDRRNTGGYTF. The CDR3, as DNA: TGTGCCAGCAGTGACCGGCGGAACACAGGAGGCTACACCTTC.

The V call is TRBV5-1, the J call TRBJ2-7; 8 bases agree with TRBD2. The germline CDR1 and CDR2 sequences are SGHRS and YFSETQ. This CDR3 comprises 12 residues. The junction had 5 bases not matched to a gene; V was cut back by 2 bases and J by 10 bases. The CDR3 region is CASSFGAGDQYF. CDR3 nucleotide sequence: TGCGCCAGCAGCTTCGGAGCGGGAGACCAGTACTTC. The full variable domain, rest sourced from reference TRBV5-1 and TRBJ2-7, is KAGVTQTPRYLIKTRGQQVTLSCSPISGHRSVSWYQQTPGQGLQFLFEYFSETQRNKGNFPGRFSGRQFSNSRSEMNVSTLELGDSALYLCASSFGAGDQYFGPGTRLTVT.

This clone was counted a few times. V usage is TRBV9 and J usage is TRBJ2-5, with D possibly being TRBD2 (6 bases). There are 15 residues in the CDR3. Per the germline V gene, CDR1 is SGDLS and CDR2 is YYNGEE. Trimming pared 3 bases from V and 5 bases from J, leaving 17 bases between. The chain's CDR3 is CASSGQQGRGETQYF. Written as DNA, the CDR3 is TGTGCCAGCAGCGGTCAGCAGGGTCGGGGGGAGACCCAGTACTTC. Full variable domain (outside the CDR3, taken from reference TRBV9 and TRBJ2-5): DSGVTQTPKHLITATGQRVTLRCSPRSGDLSVYWYQQSLDQGLQFLIQYYNGEERAKGNILERFSAQQFPDLHSELNLSSLELGDSALYFCASSGQQGRGETQYFGPGTRLLVL.

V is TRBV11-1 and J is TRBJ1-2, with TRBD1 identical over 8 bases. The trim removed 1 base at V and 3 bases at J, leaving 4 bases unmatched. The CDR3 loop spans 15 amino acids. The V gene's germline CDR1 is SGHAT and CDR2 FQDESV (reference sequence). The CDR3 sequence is CASSLEDRADYGYTF. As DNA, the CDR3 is TGTGCCAGCAGCTTAGAGGACAGGGCGGACTATGGCTACACCTTC.

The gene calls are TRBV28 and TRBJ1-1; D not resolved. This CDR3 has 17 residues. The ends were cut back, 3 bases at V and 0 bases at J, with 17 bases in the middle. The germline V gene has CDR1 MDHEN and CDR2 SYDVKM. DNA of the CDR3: TGTGCCAGCAGTTTCCCCCTCGCAGGAATCATGAACACTGAAGCTTTCTTT. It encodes CASSFPLAGIMNTEAFF.

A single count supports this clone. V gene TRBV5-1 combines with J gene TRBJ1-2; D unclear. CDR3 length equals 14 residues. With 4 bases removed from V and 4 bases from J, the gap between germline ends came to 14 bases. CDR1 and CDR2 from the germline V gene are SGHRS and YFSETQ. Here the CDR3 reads CASSVLDGAYGYTF. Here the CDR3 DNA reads TGCGCCAGCAGCGTCCTAGACGGAGCCTATGGCTACACCTTC.

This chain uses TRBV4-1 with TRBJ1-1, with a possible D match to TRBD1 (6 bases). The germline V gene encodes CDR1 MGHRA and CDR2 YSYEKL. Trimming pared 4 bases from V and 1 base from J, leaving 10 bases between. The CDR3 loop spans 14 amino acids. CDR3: CASSPIQGNTEAFF. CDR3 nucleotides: TGCGCCAGCAGCCCAATACAGGGGAACACTGAAGCTTTCTTT.

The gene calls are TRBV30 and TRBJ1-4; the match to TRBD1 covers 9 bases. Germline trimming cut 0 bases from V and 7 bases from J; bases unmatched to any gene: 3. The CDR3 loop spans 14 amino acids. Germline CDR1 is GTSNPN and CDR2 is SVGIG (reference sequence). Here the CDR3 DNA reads TGTGCCTGGAGTGTTGGACAGGGGCCTGAAAAACTGTTTTTT. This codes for CAWSVGQGPEKLFF.

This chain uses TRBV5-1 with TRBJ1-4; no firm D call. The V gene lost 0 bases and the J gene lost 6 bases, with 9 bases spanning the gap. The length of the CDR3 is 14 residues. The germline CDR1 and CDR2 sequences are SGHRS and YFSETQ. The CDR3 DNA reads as TGCGCCAGCAGCTTGGACCGGCGGTATGAAAAACTGTTTTTT. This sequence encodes CASSLDRRYEKLFF.

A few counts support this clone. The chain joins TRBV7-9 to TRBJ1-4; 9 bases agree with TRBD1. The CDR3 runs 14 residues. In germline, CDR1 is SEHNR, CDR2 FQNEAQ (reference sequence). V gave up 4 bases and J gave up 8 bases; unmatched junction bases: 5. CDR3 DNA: TGTGCCAGCAGCTCGGGACAGGGAAGAGAAAAACTGTTTTTT. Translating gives CASSSGQGREKLFF.

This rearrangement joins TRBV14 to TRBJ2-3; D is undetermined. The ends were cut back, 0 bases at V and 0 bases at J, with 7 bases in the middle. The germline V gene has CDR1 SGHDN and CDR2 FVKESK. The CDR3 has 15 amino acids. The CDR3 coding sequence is TGTGCCAGCAGCCAAGATATTCCTAGCACAGATACGCAGTATTTT. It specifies CASSQDIPSTDTQYF.

The CDR3 is CASRPDRVSYNEQFF. Here the CDR3 DNA reads TGCGCCAGCAGGCCAGACAGGGTCTCCTACAATGAGCAGTTCTTC. The chain uses TRBV10-1 and TRBJ2-1, with 7 bases fitting TRBD1. V lost 6 bases and J lost 0; bases outside the gene matches: 5. This CDR3 contains 15 residues. CDR1 is WNHNN, CDR2 SYGVQD, per germline (reference sequence).

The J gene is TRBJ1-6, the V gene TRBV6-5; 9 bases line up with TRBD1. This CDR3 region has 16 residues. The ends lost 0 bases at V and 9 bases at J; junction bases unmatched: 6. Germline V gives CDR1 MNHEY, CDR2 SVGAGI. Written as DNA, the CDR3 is TGTGCCAGCAGTTACTCGAATTCGGACAGGGGTTCACCCCTCCACTTT. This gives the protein CASSYSNSDRGSPLHF.

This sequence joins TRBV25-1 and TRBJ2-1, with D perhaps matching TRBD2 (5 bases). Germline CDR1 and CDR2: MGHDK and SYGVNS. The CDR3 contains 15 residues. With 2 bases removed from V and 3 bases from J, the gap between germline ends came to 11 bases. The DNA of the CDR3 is TGTGCCAGCAGTGAACCCGGACTGGTCTACAATGAGCAGTTCTTC. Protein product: CASSEPGLVYNEQFF.

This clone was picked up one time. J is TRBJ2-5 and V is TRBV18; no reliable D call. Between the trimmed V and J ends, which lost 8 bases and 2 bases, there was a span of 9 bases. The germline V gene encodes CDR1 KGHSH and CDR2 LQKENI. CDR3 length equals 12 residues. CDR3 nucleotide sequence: TGTGCCAGCCGAGGAATTCAAGAGACCCAGTACTTC. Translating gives CASRGIQETQYF.

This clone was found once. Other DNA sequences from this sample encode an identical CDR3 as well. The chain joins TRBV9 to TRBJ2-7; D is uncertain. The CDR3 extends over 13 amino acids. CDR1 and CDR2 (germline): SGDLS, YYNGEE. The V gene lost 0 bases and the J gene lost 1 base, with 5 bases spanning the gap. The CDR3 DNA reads TGTGCCAGCAGCGTAGCAGGTTCCTACGAGCAGTACTTC. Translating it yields CASSVAGSYEQYF.

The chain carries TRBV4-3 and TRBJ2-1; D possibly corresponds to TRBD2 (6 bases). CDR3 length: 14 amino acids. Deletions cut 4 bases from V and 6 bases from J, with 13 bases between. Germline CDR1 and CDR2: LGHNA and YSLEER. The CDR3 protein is CASSPKEGGNEQFF. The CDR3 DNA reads TGCGCCAGCAGCCCGAAGGAGGGAGGCAATGAGCAGTTCTTC.

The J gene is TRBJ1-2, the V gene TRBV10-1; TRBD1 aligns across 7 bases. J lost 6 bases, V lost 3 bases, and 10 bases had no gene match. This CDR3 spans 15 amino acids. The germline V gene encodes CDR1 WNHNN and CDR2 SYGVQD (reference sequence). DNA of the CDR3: TGCGCCAGCAGTGAATCGGCAGGGGGATTAGATGGCTACACCTTC. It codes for CASSESAGGLDGYTF.